The clone carrying this T cell receptor (beta chain) came up once. Some clones are missing from TCRdb's copy, which holds only in-frame ones; the method was immunoSEQ multiplex PCR. Of hundreds of thousands of clones in the sample, over 75% were seen once. There are 15 residues in the CDR3. Germline assignment: CDR1 MNHNS and CDR2 SASEGT. V lost 2 bases to trimming and J lost 6 bases; unmatched junction nucleotides: 9. The sample belongs to a study of shared T cell receptors in the human thymus. These records were also assigned to another study, of human thymus T cells. That work contributes: Donor material was obtained from healthy Finnish infants undergoing corrective surgery for congenital heart defects. In corrective heart surgery, resections were taken, and these provided the thymus tissue. Among thymic and blood repertoires, usage of V and J genes appeared biased. Related research described thymic repertoires that were highly overlapping among unrelated individuals.

The genes are TRBV6-1 and TRBJ2-7; TRBD1 aligns across 8 bases. This receptor was identified in a boy younger than two with a congenital heart defect. The source material was thymocytes. The CDR3 nucleotides read TGTGCCAGCAGTGAAAGTAGGACAGGGCTCACCGAGCAGTACTTC. Protein: CASSESRTGLTEQYF.